The 19 T cell receptor beta chains given below trace back to one sample, sequenced in a study of T cells in narcolepsy. Clones were sequenced by immunoSEQ multiplex PCR, and TCRdb holds only the in-frame ones, with some missing. The sample contains fewer than 40,000 clones, roughly 77% of which appear only once. Sequencing was performed on memory (CD45RA-) CD4+ T cells from blood. The receptors shown here come from a human donor in good health.

The chain couples TRBV7-2 to TRBJ2-7; 7 bases fit TRBD1. Germline assignment: CDR1 SGHTA and CDR2 FQGNSA. V lost 5 bases, J lost 5 bases, and 9 bases stayed unmatched. There are 14 residues in the CDR3. DNA for the CDR3: TGTGCCAGCAGCCCGCCGGAACAGGGGAACGAGCAGTACTTC. It encodes CASSPPEQGNEQYF.

Concerning this clone itself: Different DNA sequences within this sample yield the same CDR3. V gene TRBV6-5 combines with J gene TRBJ2-5, with D possibly matching TRBD2 (6 bases). The germline V and J ends were trimmed by 0 bases and 2 bases, with 13 bases remaining between them. CDR1 is MNHEY and CDR2 is SVGAGI in the germline V gene. This CDR3 spans 16 amino acids. The CDR3: CASSYSGRKAQETQYF. DNA of the CDR3: TGTGCCAGCAGTTACTCCGGGAGAAAGGCTCAAGAGACCCAGTACTTC.

The chain combines TRBV10-3 with TRBJ2-1, with D possibly matching TRBD2 (5 bases). Germline loops: CDR1 ENHRY, CDR2 SYGVKD. This CDR3 region has 15 residues. V was shortened by 6 bases and J by 2 bases, with 14 bases between the two germline ends. The DNA of the CDR3 is TGTGCCATCAGCGCAGAGGGATCGGCCTACAATGAGCAGTTCTTC. Protein: CAISAEGSAYNEQFF.

The gene calls are TRBV5-6 and TRBJ1-5; no firm D call. The CDR3 loop spans 16 amino acids. V lost 0 bases, J lost 0 bases, and 10 bases lay in between. CDR1 SGHDT and CDR2 YYEEEE come from the germline V gene. CDR3 residues: CASSLGGPYSNQPQHF. In DNA, the CDR3 is TGTGCCAGCAGCTTGGGAGGGCCATATAGCAATCAGCCCCAGCATTTT.

The genes are TRBV5-6 and TRBJ1-3; a weak D match, TRBD1 (6 bases). The CDR3 spans 16 residues. The germline V and J ends were trimmed by 0 bases and 0 bases, with 10 bases remaining between them. Germline-derived CDR1 and CDR2 are SGHDT and YYEEEE. The CDR3 coding sequence is TGTGCCAGCAGCTTGGCCGGACAGTACTCTGGAAACACCATATATTTT. Translating gives CASSLAGQYSGNTIYF.

The chain links TRBV27 to TRBJ2-1, with 8 bases identical to TRBD2. The V and J ends lost 4 bases and 9 bases, in that order; junction bases with no gene match: 5. The CDR3 has 13 amino acids. The germline V gene encodes CDR1 MNHEY and CDR2 SMNVEV (reference sequence). CDR3 amino acids: CASSSGLEPEQFF. The DNA of the CDR3 is TGTGCCAGCAGTTCGGGACTAGAACCTGAGCAGTTCTTC.

This chain uses TRBV9 with TRBJ1-2; TRBD1 agrees at 7 bases. Germline CDR1 SGDLS, CDR2 YYNGEE. This CDR3 spans 16 amino acids. The trim removed 0 bases at V and 6 bases at J, leaving 11 bases unmatched. CDR3 in DNA: TGTGCCAGCAGCGTAGGAGAGGGGGCTGGGGACCATGGCTACACCTTC. It yields the protein CASSVGEGAGDHGYTF.

The V gene is TRBV2, the J gene TRBJ2-4; D remains unclear. V was clipped by 6 bases and J by 0 bases, with 12 bases between them. The CDR3 has 15 amino acids. The germline V gene has CDR1 SNHLY and CDR2 FYNNEI. CDR3 bases: TGTGCCAGCAGCTCTTTAGCCTTAGCCAAAAACATTCAGTACTTC. Its protein is CASSSLALAKNIQYF.

This chain links TRBV6-7 with TRBJ2-5, with D tentatively TRBD1 or TRBD2 (6 bases each). TRBV6-7 belongs to the ORF category, with a function that is uncertain. CDR3 length: 18 amino acids. V shed 0 bases and J shed 10 bases, with 27 bases lying between them. In DNA, the CDR3 is TGTGCCAGCAGTTACTCTAAGTTTAAAAGTGCGGGGCTAGGGGGCCAGTACTTC. Translating it yields CASSYSKFKSAGLGGQYF.

This clone has a single count. This chain connects TRBV27 to TRBJ2-7; D ambiguous. Trimming stripped 9 bases from V and 4 bases from J, with 22 bases between. The germline CDR1 and CDR2 sequences are MNHEY and SMNVEV (reference sequence). The CDR3 spans 15 residues. CDR3 nucleotides: TGTGCCAGAGTTACGCGACACTGCTTAATTTACGAGCAGTACTTC. Its protein product is CARVTRHCLIYEQYF.

V is TRBV7-8 and J is TRBJ1-2; D not resolved. Germline-derived CDR1 and CDR2 are SGHVS and FQNEAQ. This CDR3 has 14 residues. Trimming removed 3 bases at V and 4 bases at J, with 12 bases between. As DNA, the CDR3 is TGTGCCAGCAGCTTTTCGGGCTTCGGCTATGGCTACACCTTC. This sequence encodes CASSFSGFGYGYTF.

This clone was detected once. The chain uses TRBV7-2 and TRBJ2-3, with 16 bases fitting TRBD2. This CDR3 region has 17 residues. V shed 3 bases and J 4 bases; nucleotides not matched to a gene: 4. Germline-derived CDR1 and CDR2 are SGHTA and FQGNSA. In DNA, the CDR3 is TGTGCCAGCAGCTTGGGACTAGCGGGGGGGCTAGCAGATACGCAGTATTTT. Its protein is CASSLGLAGGLADTQYF.

The count of this clone is one. The gene calls are TRBV10-1 and TRBJ2-2; 14 bases agree with TRBD2. After removal of 5 bases from V and 1 base from J, the junction contained 3 bases not matched to a gene. This CDR3 comprises 17 residues. The germline V gene encodes CDR1 WNHNN and CDR2 SYGVQD (reference sequence). DNA for the CDR3: TGCGCCAGCAGTCCCGGGACTAGCGGGGGGAACACCGGGGAGCTGTTTTTT. Protein sequence: CASSPGTSGGNTGELFF.

This CDR3 is CASGPGGSYNEQFF. Here the CDR3 DNA reads TGTGCCAGCGGACCCGGCGGGTCCTACAATGAGCAGTTCTTC. The chain couples TRBV7-2 to TRBJ2-1; D possibly corresponds to TRBD2 (5 bases). This CDR3 has 14 amino acids. Trimming removed 8 bases at V and 1 base at J, with 12 bases between. Germline V gene data show CDR1 as SGHTA and CDR2 as FQGNSA.

This clone was counted once. The genes are TRBV30 and TRBJ2-7; no firm D call. Trimming pared 1 base from V and 3 bases from J, leaving 7 bases between. CDR3 size: 12 residues. Germline-derived CDR1 and CDR2 are GTSNPN and SVGIG (reference sequence). CDR3 DNA sequence: TGTGCCTGGAGTGGAGGCGGCTACGAGCAGTACTTC. It translates to CAWSGGGYEQYF.

This clone was counted only a few times. The chain employs TRBV10-1 and TRBJ1-1; D may be TRBD1 (5 bases). CDR1 is WNHNN and CDR2 is SYGVQD in the germline V gene (reference sequence). The ends were cut back, 9 bases at V and 0 bases at J, with 8 bases in the middle. CDR3 size: 12 residues. The CDR3 region is CASGRVNTEAFF. The DNA for the CDR3 is TGCGCCAGTGGCAGGGTGAACACTGAAGCTTTCTTT.

V is TRBV14 and J is TRBJ1-1; a possible D gene is TRBD1 (5 bases). The CDR3 sequence is 12 residues long. Germline V gene data show CDR1 as SGHDN and CDR2 as FVKESK. The germline V and J ends were trimmed by 4 bases and 9 bases, with 12 bases remaining between them. CDR3 DNA sequence: TGTGCCAGCAGCCTTTCAGGGAGAAAAGCTTTCTTT. The encoded protein is CASSLSGRKAFF.

The J gene is TRBJ1-2, the V gene TRBV30, with D maybe TRBD1 (5 bases). V was pared by 5 bases and J by 4 bases, with 17 bases between. The length of the CDR3 is 14 residues. From germline, CDR1 is GTSNPN and CDR2 SVGIG (reference sequence). The CDR3 here is CAWEVGGPFYGYTF. The CDR3 DNA is TGTGCCTGGGAGGTTGGGGGTCCCTTCTATGGCTACACCTTC.

This chain joins TRBV5-1 and TRBJ1-2; tentative D call: TRBD1 (5 bases). V dropped 4 bases and J dropped 6 bases, with 16 bases sitting between them. CDR1 is SGHRS and CDR2 is YFSETQ in the germline V gene. This CDR3 spans 14 amino acids. In DNA, the CDR3 is TGCGCCAGCAGCCCCAGGGAACGGTTTGATGGCTACACCTTC. Translation gives CASSPRERFDGYTF.